This T cell receptor beta chain was sequenced for a study of T cells in Graves' hyperthyroidism and ophthalmopathy. Study conclusions and caveats: Blood also held most thyroid clonotypes expanded beyond 0.001. Progression to ophthalmopathy was predicted a median of roughly 6.8 months early.

The germline CDR1 and CDR2 sequences are SGHTA and FQGNSA. This CDR3 contains 16 residues. The V and J ends lost 5 bases and 3 bases, in that order; junction bases with no gene match: 9. Regarding this clonotype: Its antigen is not identified.

There were TCR beta CDR3 regions amplified from RNA transcripts. HTBI primers were used for first-round RT-PCR of the TCR CDR3. A single record per CDR3 protein comes from TCRdb applying MiXCR to the multiplex PCR reads. Of 450,000 to 700,000 distinct CDR3 sequences listed, 40% to 55% were seen once; the top ten hold 15% to 20%. This receptor was taken from an adult woman with Graves' disease, either hyperthyroidism or ophthalmopathy (not recorded which). The specimen sequenced was peripheral blood or thyroid tissue (not recorded which). The chain employs TRBV7-2 and TRBJ2-5; 10 positions agree with TRBD1. The CDR3 DNA reads as TGTGCCAGCAGCCCCTCCGCGGGGACAGGGGAAGAGACCCAGTACTTC. As protein: CASSPSAGTGEETQYF.